The rows below give T cell receptor beta chains drawn from one sample of a study of metastatic and nonmetastatic thyroid tumors. TCRdb re-called the PCR reads with MiXCR. The sample has roughly 59,000 clones, about a sixth seen once. Sequences were obtained from blood. These receptor sequences come from a male donor with papillary thyroid cancer or a benign thyroid nodule (not recorded which). Some clones in this sample may be carry-over from other donors' samples. Both conserved end residues are part of each CDR3. The D gene is left open where the match is weak. Rows give clone size only sometimes, using once, few, many, or a class for an expanded clone.

V: TRBV6-1; J: TRBJ1-3; size: medium-sized; D: .; CDR3: CASSERYRRPGNTIYF; DNA: TGTGCCAGCAGTGAAAGGTACAGACGTCCTGGAAACACCATATATTTT
V: TRBV9; J: TRBJ1-5; size: many; D: .; CDR3: CASSVVPDSNQPQHF; DNA: TGTGCCAGCAGCGTAGTGCCGGATAGCAATCAGCCCCAGCATTTT
V: TRBV18; J: TRBJ1-1; size: many; D: .; CDR3: CASSPPIVGTEAFF; DNA: TGTGCCAGCTCCCCCCCCATAGTGGGGACTGAAGCTTTCTTT
V: TRBV6-1; J: TRBJ2-5; size: many; D: TRBD1; CDR3: CASSPPTGGQETQYF; DNA: TGTGCCAGCAGTCCCCCGACAGGGGGACAAGAGACCCAGTACTTC
V: TRBV7-9; J: TRBJ1-2; size: many; D: .; CDR3: CASSADILRGYTF; DNA: TGTGCCAGCAGCGCCGACATTCTTCGAGGCTACACCTTC
V: TRBV30; J: TRBJ1-2; size: many; D: TRBD1; CDR3: CAGDRGHYGYTF; DNA: TGTGCCGGGGACAGGGGACACTATGGCTACACCTTC
V: TRBV5-1; J: TRBJ2-7; size: .; D: .; CDR3: CASSGPAGTGEQYF; DNA: TGCGCCAGCAGCGGCCCGGCGGGGACGGGGGAGCAGTACTTC
V: TRBV6-1; J: TRBJ2-3; size: many; D: TRBD1; CDR3: CASSGLPGQGTDTQYF; DNA: TGTGCCAGCAGTGGGTTGCCGGGACAGGGGACAGATACGCAGTATTTT
V: TRBV7-6; J: TRBJ2-1; size: many; D: .; CDR3: CASSFSGNNEQFF; DNA: TGTGCCAGCAGCTTTAGCGGAAACAATGAGCAGTTCTTC
V: TRBV28; J: TRBJ1-1; size: many; D: .; CDR3: CASIQGSETEAFF; DNA: TGTGCCAGTATTCAGGGATCGGAGACTGAAGCTTTCTTT
V: TRBV12-3/TRBV12-4; J: TRBJ2-7; size: many; D: TRBD1; CDR3: CASSSSGQGLNEQYF; DNA: TGTGCCAGCAGTTCATCCGGACAGGGGCTCAACGAGCAGTACTTC
V: TRBV9; J: TRBJ2-3; size: .; D: .; CDR3: CAISRRWGGADTQYF; DNA: TGTGCCATCAGCCGCCGGTGGGGGGGCGCAGATACGCAGTATTTT
V: TRBV20-1; J: TRBJ1-5; size: many; D: TRBD1; CDR3: CSAQDREVQPQHF; DNA: TGCAGTGCTCAGGACAGGGAGGTTCAGCCCCAGCATTTT
V: TRBV6-1; J: TRBJ1-1; size: few; D: .; CDR3: CATDPSTWNTESFF; DNA: TGTGCCACCGATCCAAGCACATGGAACACTGAATCTTTCTTT
V: TRBV14; J: TRBJ2-6; size: many; D: .; CDR3: CASSQAGANVLTF; DNA: TGTGCCAGCAGCCAAGCTGGGGCCAACGTCCTGACTTTC
V: TRBV5-5; J: TRBJ2-1; size: many; D: .; CDR3: CASSRAWGADEQFF; DNA: TGTGCCAGCAGCCGGGCATGGGGGGCTGATGAGCAGTTCTTC
V: TRBV12-3/TRBV12-4; J: TRBJ2-7; size: .; D: TRBD1; CDR3: CASNLLDRWTYEQYF; DNA: TGTGCCAGCAACCTCCTGGACAGGTGGACCTACGAGCAGTACTTC
V: TRBV20-1; J: TRBJ2-3; size: many; D: .; CDR3: CSARVGGVRGTDTQYF; DNA: TGCAGTGCTAGAGTGGGTGGGGTAAGGGGGACAGATACGCAGTATTTT
V: TRBV29-1; J: TRBJ1-1; size: many; D: .; CDR3: CSVEGTDPWNTEAFF; DNA: TGCAGCGTTGAAGGGACAGACCCTTGGAACACTGAAGCTTTCTTT
V: TRBV6-2/TRBV6-3; J: TRBJ1-1; size: .; D: .; CDR3: CASRLDSRGTEAFF; DNA: TGTGCCAGCAGATTGGACAGTCGGGGTACTGAAGCTTTCTTT
V: TRBV7-2; J: TRBJ1-4; size: many; D: TRBD1; CDR3: CASSPTGQGVEKLFF; DNA: TGTGCCAGCAGTCCAACTGGACAGGGGGTTGAAAAACTGTTTTTT
V: TRBV7-9; J: TRBJ2-7; size: .; D: TRBD1; CDR3: CASSPGGWVSYEQYF; DNA: TGTGCCAGCAGCCCAGGGGGTTGGGTCTCCTACGAGCAGTACTTC
V: TRBV29-1; J: TRBJ2-7; size: many; D: TRBD1; CDR3: CSVDGQGSYEQYF; DNA: TGCAGCGTTGACGGACAGGGTAGTTACGAGCAGTACTTC
V: TRBV7-2; J: TRBJ2-1; size: many; D: TRBD2; CDR3: CASSLLRASGGYNEQFF; DNA: TGTGCCAGCAGCTTACTCAGGGCTAGCGGGGGATACAATGAGCAGTTCTTC
V: TRBV27; J: TRBJ1-1; size: many; D: .; CDR3: CASRNMGTEAFF; DNA: TGTGCCAGCAGAAACATGGGGACTGAAGCTTTCTTT
V: TRBV30; J: TRBJ1-2; size: many; D: .; CDR3: CAWSNFYGYTF; DNA: TGTGCCTGGAGTAACTTCTATGGCTACACCTTC